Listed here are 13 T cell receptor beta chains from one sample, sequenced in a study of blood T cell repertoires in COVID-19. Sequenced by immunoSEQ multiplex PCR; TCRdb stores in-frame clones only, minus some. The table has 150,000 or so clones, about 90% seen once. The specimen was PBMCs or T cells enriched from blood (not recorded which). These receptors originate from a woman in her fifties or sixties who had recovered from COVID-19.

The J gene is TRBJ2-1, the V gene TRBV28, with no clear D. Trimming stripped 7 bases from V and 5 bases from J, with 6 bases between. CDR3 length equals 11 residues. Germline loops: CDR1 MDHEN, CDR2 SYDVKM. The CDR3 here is CASISHNEQFF. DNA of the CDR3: TGTGCCAGCATTTCTCACAATGAGCAGTTCTTC. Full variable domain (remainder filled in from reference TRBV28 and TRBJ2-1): DVKVTQSSRYLVKRTGEKVFLECVQDMDHENMFWYRQDPGLGLRLIYFSYDVKMKEKGDIPEGYSVSREKKERFSLILESASTNQTSMYLCASISHNEQFFGPGTRLTVL.

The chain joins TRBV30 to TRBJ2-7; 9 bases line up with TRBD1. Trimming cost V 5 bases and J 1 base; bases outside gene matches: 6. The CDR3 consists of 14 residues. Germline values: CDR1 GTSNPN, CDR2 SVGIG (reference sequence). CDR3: CAWATGTGSYEQYF. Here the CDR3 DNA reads TGTGCCTGGGCCACCGGGACAGGGTCCTACGAGCAGTACTTC. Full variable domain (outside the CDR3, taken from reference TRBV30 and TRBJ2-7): SQTIHQWPATLVQPVGSPLSLECTVEGTSNPNLYWYRQAAGRGLQLLFYSVGIGQISSEVPQNLSASRPQDRQFILSSKKLLLSDSGFYLCAWATGTGSYEQYFGPGTRLTVT.

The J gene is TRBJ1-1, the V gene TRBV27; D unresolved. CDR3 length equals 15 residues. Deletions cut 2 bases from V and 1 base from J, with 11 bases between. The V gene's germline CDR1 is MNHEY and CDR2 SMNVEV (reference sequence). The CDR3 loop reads CASSLRKTENTEAFF. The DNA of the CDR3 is TGTGCCAGCAGTTTACGGAAAACAGAGAACACTGAAGCTTTCTTT.

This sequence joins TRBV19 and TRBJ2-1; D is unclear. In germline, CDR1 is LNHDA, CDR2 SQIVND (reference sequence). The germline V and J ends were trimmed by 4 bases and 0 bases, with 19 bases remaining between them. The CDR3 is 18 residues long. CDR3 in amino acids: CASSSEFEERSSYNEQFF. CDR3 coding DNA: TGTGCCAGTAGTAGTGAGTTTGAGGAAAGGAGCTCCTACAATGAGCAGTTCTTC.

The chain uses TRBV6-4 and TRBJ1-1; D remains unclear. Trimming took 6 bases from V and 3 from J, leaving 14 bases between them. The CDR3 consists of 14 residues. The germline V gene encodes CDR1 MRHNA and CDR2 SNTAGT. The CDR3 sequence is CASSRRAGDTEAFF. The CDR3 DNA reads TGTGCCAGCAGCCGTAGGGCCGGGGACACTGAAGCTTTCTTT.

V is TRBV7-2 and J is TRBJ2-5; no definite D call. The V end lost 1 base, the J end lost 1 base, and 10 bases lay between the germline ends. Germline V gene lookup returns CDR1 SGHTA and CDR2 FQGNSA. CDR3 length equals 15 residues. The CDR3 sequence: CASSLGATLQETQYF. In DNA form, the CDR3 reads TGTGCCAGCAGCTTAGGGGCGACCCTCCAAGAGACCCAGTACTTC.

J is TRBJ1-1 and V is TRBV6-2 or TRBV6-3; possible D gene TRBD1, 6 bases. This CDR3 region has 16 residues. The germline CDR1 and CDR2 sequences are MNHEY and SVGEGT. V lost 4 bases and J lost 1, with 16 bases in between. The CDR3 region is CASSSPAGGRNTEAFF. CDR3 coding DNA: TGTGCCAGCAGTTCCCCCGCGGGGGGGCGGAACACTGAAGCTTTCTTT.

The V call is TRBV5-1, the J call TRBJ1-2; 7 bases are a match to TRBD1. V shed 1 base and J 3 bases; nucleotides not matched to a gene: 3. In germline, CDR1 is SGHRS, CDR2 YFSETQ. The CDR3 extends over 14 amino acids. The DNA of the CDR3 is TGCGCCAGCAGCTTGCCCGGACAGGACTATGGCTACACCTTC. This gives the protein CASSLPGQDYGYTF.

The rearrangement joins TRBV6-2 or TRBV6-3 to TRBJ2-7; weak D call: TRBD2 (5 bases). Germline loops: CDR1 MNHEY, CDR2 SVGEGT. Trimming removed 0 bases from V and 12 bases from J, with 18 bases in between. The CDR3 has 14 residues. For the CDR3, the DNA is TGTGCCAGCAGTTACTCGAGTTGGAAAGAGGGTCTGTACTTC. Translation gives CASSYSSWKEGLYF.

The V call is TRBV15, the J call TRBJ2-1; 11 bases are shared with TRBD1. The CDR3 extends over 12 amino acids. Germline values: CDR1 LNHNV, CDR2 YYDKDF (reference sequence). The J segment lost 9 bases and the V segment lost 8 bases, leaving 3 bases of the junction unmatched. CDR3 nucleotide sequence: TGTGCCACCGGGACAGGGGGTTTTGAGCAGTTCTTC. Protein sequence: CATGTGGFEQFF.

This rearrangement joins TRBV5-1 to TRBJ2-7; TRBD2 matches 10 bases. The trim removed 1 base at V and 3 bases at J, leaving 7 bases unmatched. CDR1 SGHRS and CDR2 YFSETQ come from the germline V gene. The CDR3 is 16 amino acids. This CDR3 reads CASSLTIAGGLYEQYF. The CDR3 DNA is TGCGCCAGCAGCTTGACTATAGCGGGGGGACTCTACGAGCAGTACTTC.

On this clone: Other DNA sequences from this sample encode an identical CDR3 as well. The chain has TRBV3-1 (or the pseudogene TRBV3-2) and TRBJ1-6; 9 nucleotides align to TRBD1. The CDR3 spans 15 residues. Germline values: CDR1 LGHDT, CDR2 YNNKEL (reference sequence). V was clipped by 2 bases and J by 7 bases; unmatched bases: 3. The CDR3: CASSQTGQGNSPLHF. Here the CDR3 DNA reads TGTGCCAGCAGCCAAACGGGACAGGGAAATTCACCCCTCCACTTT.

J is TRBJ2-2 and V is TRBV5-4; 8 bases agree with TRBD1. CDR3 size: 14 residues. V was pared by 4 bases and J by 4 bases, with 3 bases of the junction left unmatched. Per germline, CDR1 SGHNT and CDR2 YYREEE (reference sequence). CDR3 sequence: CASSTTGGTGELFF. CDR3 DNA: TGTGCCAGCAGCACTACAGGGGGCACCGGGGAGCTGTTTTTT. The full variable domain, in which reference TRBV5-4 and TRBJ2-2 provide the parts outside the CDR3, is ETGVTQSPTHLIKTRGQQVTLRCSSQSGHNTVSWYQQALGQGPQFIFQYYREEENGRGNFPPRFSGLQFPNYSSELNVNALELDDSALYLCASSTTGGTGELFFGEGSRLTVL.